This section outlines one T cell receptor beta chain sequence together with its context. At the DNA level, this CDR3 is encoded by other sequences in the same sample as well. These data come from a study of blood T cell repertoires in COVID-19. Study overall: Sample material is recorded as cDNA or gDNA derived from T cells, B-cell-depleted T cells, or PBMCs.

Some clones are missing from TCRdb's copy, which holds only in-frame ones; the method was immunoSEQ multiplex PCR. The sample consists of fewer than 350,000 clones, 87% of them appearing once. Trimming took 4 bases from V and 0 from J, leaving 11 bases between them. The V gene's germline CDR1 is SGDLS and CDR2 YYNGEE. The CDR3 contains 15 residues. This receptor was obtained from a woman in her 40s who had recovered from COVID-19. Sequenced sample: PBMCs or T cells enriched from blood (not recorded which). The V call is TRBV9, the J call TRBJ2-1; a weak D match, TRBD1 (6 bases). The CDR3 coding sequence is TGTGCCAGCAGCATTGGACAGAGCTCCTACAATGAGCAGTTCTTC. Protein product: CASSIGQSSYNEQFF.